This T cell receptor (beta chain) was retrieved from a study of spatial heterogeneity in lung cancer. Specified time point: blood at routine non-recurrence follow-up after resection. Whole RNA was taken from tumor, nontumor lung or frozen PBMC; it was then sequenced unsorted. Each molecule of TCR cDNA was tagged with one unique molecular identifier. TCRdb reprocessed the 5' RACE reads via MiXCR and lists one record per CDR3 protein. Of roughly 15,000 distinct CDR3 sequences listed, roughly 6.5% are singletons. Many counts were recorded for this clonotype. The CDR3 has 16 residues. Trimming cost V 5 bases and J 0 bases; bases outside gene matches: 7. Germline CDR1 and CDR2: MDHEN and SYDVKM.

The clonotype comes from a male donor with early-stage non-small cell lung cancer. V usage is TRBV28 and J usage is TRBJ2-7, with 10 bases lining up with TRBD2. This material consisted of PBMCs, taken at follow-up. CDR3 nucleotides: TGTGCCAGCAGTACCCCCATAGCGGGAGGCTCCTACGAGCAGTACTTC. Encoded protein: CASSTPIAGGSYEQYF.